This TCR beta chain was sequenced for a study of blood T cells in healthy people across ages. General study points: Long-lived donors had more naive CD4+ cells and higher diversity than aged donors. Older individuals had lower TCR beta diversity per million T cells (the decline was roughly linear).

Peripheral blood from each donor was collected in a volume of approximately 9.5 milliliters. Trimming stripped 5 bases from V and 0 bases from J, with 8 bases between. CDR1 is GTSNPN, CDR2 SVGIG, per germline (reference sequence). This CDR3 is built from 14 residues. About this clonotype: What it recognizes is unknown.

The second PCR ran about 6 to 12 cycles with a sample-barcoded 5' primer and J-beta primers. Sequencing recovered at least 2.5 million CDR3-containing paired-end reads from each sample. TCRdb reprocessed the 5' RACE reads via MiXCR and lists one record per CDR3 protein. The data show some 370,000 distinct CDR3 sequences, about half seen once. This TCR came from a man aged 55 to 70 in good health. Sample: blood. The chain couples TRBV30 to TRBJ2-6; weak D call: TRBD1 (6 bases). The CDR3 bases are TGTGCCTGGCAGGGGAGCTCTGGGGCCAACGTCCTGACTTTC. Its protein product is CAWQGSSGANVLTF.